Listed here are 23 T cell receptor beta chains from one sample, sequenced in a study of T cell responses to AZD1222 COVID-19 vaccine. TCRdb keeps only in-frame clones here, not all; method: immunoSEQ multiplex PCR. The table lists almost 70,000 clones, 83% of them singletons. Sequences were derived from peripheral blood, sampled 28 days after the second AZD1222 dose. These receptors all come from an adult who received the AZD1222 COVID-19 vaccine.

V is TRBV19 and J is TRBJ1-2; 7 bases align to TRBD1. With 8 bases clipped from V and 4 bases from J, the junction kept 7 bases outside the gene matches. This CDR3 is 13 amino acids long. Germline CDR1 is LNHDA and CDR2 is SQIVND (reference sequence). CDR3: CASQQGRSYGYTF. As DNA, the CDR3 is TGTGCCAGTCAACAGGGGCGAAGCTATGGCTACACCTTC.

V usage is TRBV29-1 and J usage is TRBJ1-5; no clear D gene. CDR1 SQVTM and CDR2 ANQGSEA come from the germline V gene. The ends were cut back, 4 bases at V and 6 bases at J, with 4 bases in the middle. CDR3 length: 10 residues. In DNA form, the CDR3 reads TGCAGCGTTGGGAGTCAGCCCCAGCATTTT. It codes for CSVGSQPQHF.

The rearrangement links TRBV29-1 to TRBJ2-1; no definite D call. CDR3 length: 11 amino acids. V lost 6 bases, J lost 5 bases, and 8 bases lay in between. Germline V gene sequence: CDR1 SQVTM, CDR2 ANQGSEA. The CDR3 protein is CSVEQDNEQFF. The CDR3, as DNA: TGCAGCGTGGAGCAGGACAATGAGCAGTTCTTC.

The chain carries TRBV2 and TRBJ1-4; D is unresolved. Looked up from germline, CDR1 is SNHLY and CDR2 is FYNNEI. The CDR3 runs 13 residues. The germline V and J ends were trimmed by 4 bases and 7 bases, with 10 bases remaining between them. CDR3 loop: CASSGESIEKLFF. Here the CDR3 DNA reads TGTGCCAGCAGTGGGGAGAGTATTGAAAAACTGTTTTTT.

The chain combines TRBV28 with TRBJ2-4; D unresolved. Trimming shortened V by 5 bases and J by 9 bases, and 14 bases separated the two germline ends. The CDR3 is 13 residues long. CDR1 and CDR2 (germline): MDHEN, SYDVKM. For the CDR3, the DNA is TGTGCCAGCAGTCCCCTGGCTGGCCGCATTCAGTACTTC. Encoded protein: CASSPLAGRIQYF.

This rearrangement joins TRBV7-2 to TRBJ2-7, with TRBD2 identical over 7 bases. CDR1 and CDR2 from the germline V gene are SGHTA and FQGNSA. The length of the CDR3 is 14 residues. With V trimmed by 1 base and J by 9 bases, 9 bases remained unmatched. CDR3 loop: CASSLGTDPSGQYF. For the CDR3, the DNA is TGTGCCAGCAGCTTAGGGACGGACCCTAGCGGGCAGTACTTC.

This chain uses TRBV10-1 with TRBJ2-3; 7 bases match TRBD1. This CDR3 region has 14 residues. CDR1 is WNHNN, CDR2 SYGVQD, per germline (reference sequence). V shed 2 bases and J 3 bases; nucleotides not matched to a gene: 2. CDR3 sequence (DNA): TGCGCCAGCAGTGAGGGGACAGCAACAGATACGCAGTATTTT. Translated: CASSEGTATDTQYF.

The chain carries TRBV3-1 (or the pseudogene TRBV3-2) and TRBJ1-4; D gene uncertain. Trimming took 0 bases from V and 7 from J, leaving 12 bases between them. Germline lookup yields CDR1 LGHDT and CDR2 YNNKEL (reference sequence). The CDR3 consists of 15 residues. The CDR3 spells CASSQENRDGEKLFF. CDR3 in DNA: TGTGCCAGCAGCCAAGAGAACAGAGACGGTGAAAAACTGTTTTTT.

This clone was seen only once. The chain has TRBV5-1 and TRBJ1-6; 8 positions match TRBD1. This CDR3 region has 15 residues. The V and J ends lost 1 base and 8 bases, in that order; junction bases with no gene match: 5. Per germline, CDR1 SGHRS and CDR2 YFSETQ. CDR3 sequence: CASSLYPGGDSPLHF. The CDR3 nucleotides read TGCGCCAGCAGCTTGTACCCAGGGGGCGATTCACCCCTCCACTTT.

The chain recombines TRBV27 with TRBJ2-1; 7 positions agree with TRBD1. The CDR3 totals 16 residues. CDR1 and CDR2 from the germline V gene are MNHEY and SMNVEV (reference sequence). J gave up 4 bases and V 5 bases, and 11 bases lay outside the gene matches. The CDR3 here is CASSHFTGALYNEQFF. CDR3 coding DNA: TGTGCCAGCAGTCACTTCACAGGGGCCCTTTACAATGAGCAGTTCTTC.

The CDR3 DNA reads as TGTGCCAGCACAAAAGAGAATTCTTCACCCCTCCACTTT. Protein: CASTKENSSPLHF. V is TRBV7-9 and J is TRBJ1-6; D is uncertain. CDR1 is SEHNR, CDR2 FQNEAQ, per germline (reference sequence). The CDR3 has 13 residues. Trimming removed 7 bases from V and 9 bases from J, with 13 bases in between.

This sequence joins TRBV28 and TRBJ2-3, with 8 bases identical to TRBD1. This CDR3 spans 14 amino acids. Per the germline V gene, CDR1 is MDHEN and CDR2 is SYDVKM. The J segment lost 2 bases and the V segment lost 6 bases, leaving 4 bases of the junction unmatched. Here the CDR3 reads CASSTGGLTDTQYF. The CDR3 DNA sequence: TGTGCCAGCAGCACAGGGGGTCTCACAGATACGCAGTATTTT.

This clone was seen only a few times. The chain carries TRBV24-1 and TRBJ1-6; 7 nucleotides match TRBD1. CDR3 length: 16 residues. Trimming removed 3 bases from V and 4 bases from J; junction bases left unmatched: 5. CDR1 KGHDR and CDR2 SFDVKD come from the germline V gene. CDR3 sequence: CATSDDGTEYNSPLHF. In DNA, the CDR3 is TGTGCCACCAGTGATGACGGGACAGAGTATAATTCACCCCTCCACTTT.

V gene TRBV5-1 combines with J gene TRBJ1-1; weak D call: TRBD1 (5 bases). In germline, CDR1 is SGHRS, CDR2 YFSETQ. Deletions cut 0 bases from V and 5 bases from J, with 14 bases between. The CDR3 extends over 15 amino acids. CDR3 DNA sequence: TGCGCCAGCAGCTTGGTAACAGGAGTCGAGACTGAAGCTTTCTTT. It encodes CASSLVTGVETEAFF.

The rearrangement links TRBV5-6 to TRBJ2-7; D call uncertain. Germline V gene lookup returns CDR1 SGHDT and CDR2 YYEEEE. V was pared by 5 bases and J by 0 bases, with 12 bases between. The CDR3 spans 14 residues. CDR3 in DNA: TGTGCCAGCAGTTTTGGACGGAGCTCCTACGAGCAGTACTTC. It is translated as CASSFGRSSYEQYF. The complete variable domain, with remaining parts taken from reference TRBV5-6 and TRBJ2-7, reads DAGVTQSPTHLIKTRGQQVTLRCSPKSGHDTVSWYQQALGQGPQFIFQYYEEEERQRGNFPDRFSGHQFPNYSSELNVNALLLGDSALYLCASSFGRSSYEQYFGPGTRLTVT.

This clone was observed a few times. The gene calls are TRBV6-5 and TRBJ2-7; 7 nucleotides line up with TRBD1. The germline gives CDR1 MNHEY, CDR2 SVGAGI. The J segment lost 7 bases and the V segment lost 8 bases, leaving 8 bases of the junction unmatched. The CDR3 length is 12 residues. In DNA form, the CDR3 reads TGTGCCAGCGGTACAGGGGTGTTAGAGCAGTACTTC. The encoded protein is CASGTGVLEQYF.

This chain links TRBV2 with TRBJ2-5, with D uncertain. Trimming stripped 10 bases from V and 3 bases from J, with 15 bases between. Germline assignment: CDR1 SNHLY and CDR2 FYNNEI. The CDR3 has 13 amino acids. CDR3 sequence: CATKRAPEETQYF. The CDR3 coding sequence is TGTGCCACTAAGCGAGCCCCCGAAGAGACCCAGTACTTC.

The chain couples TRBV6-6 to TRBJ1-2; possibly TRBD1 for D (6 bases). Germline CDR1 and CDR2: MNHNY and SVGAGI (reference sequence). Trimming shortened V by 6 bases and J by 7 bases, and 21 bases separated the two germline ends. CDR3 length equals 15 residues. CDR3 DNA: TGTGCCAGCAGAAATCCGGGGGCAGATTGGGGTGGCTACACCTTC. Amino acid sequence: CASRNPGADWGGYTF.

This clone was observed a single time. V is TRBV10-2 and J is TRBJ2-2; 8 nucleotides align to TRBD2. This CDR3 has 15 amino acids. V shed 8 bases and J 5 bases; nucleotides not matched to a gene: 10. CDR1 and CDR2 from the germline V gene are WSHSY and SAAADI. The CDR3, as DNA: TGCGCCAGCGAGACGGGGGGGCCAGGAACCGGGGAGCTGTTTTTT. Protein: CASETGGPGTGELFF.

The chain joins TRBV28 to TRBJ1-2; D is ambiguous. The germline V and J ends were trimmed by 3 bases and 6 bases, with 11 bases remaining between them. The CDR3 length is 13 residues. CDR1 is MDHEN, CDR2 SYDVKM, per germline. DNA for the CDR3: TGTGCCAGCAGTTTTAATCTGGGTCATGGCTACACCTTC. Amino acids: CASSFNLGHGYTF.

The V call is TRBV5-1, the J call TRBJ1-2; the D is unclear. V was cut by 4 bases and J by 4 bases, with 11 bases left in between. The CDR3 has 13 residues. Germline CDR1 is SGHRS and CDR2 is YFSETQ. The CDR3 sequence is CASSGSDIYGYTF. The CDR3 DNA is TGCGCCAGCAGCGGGTCAGACATCTATGGCTACACCTTC.

This clone was seen a handful of times. V is TRBV5-1 and J is TRBJ1-2, with D tentatively TRBD1 (5 bases). The germline V gene encodes CDR1 SGHRS and CDR2 YFSETQ. Trimming took 4 bases from V and 7 from J, leaving 17 bases between them. The length of the CDR3 is 14 residues. The CDR3 spells CASSPGQGIAGYTF. The CDR3 bases are TGCGCCAGCAGCCCGGGGCAGGGTATCGCTGGCTACACCTTC.

The J gene is TRBJ1-5, the V gene TRBV15; D not resolved. Trimming left V 8 bases short and J 8 bases short, with 13 bases between. The CDR3 has 12 amino acids. Germline V gives CDR1 LNHNV, CDR2 YYDKDF (reference sequence). The DNA for the CDR3 is TGTGCCACCGGATTGGATGGGGAGCCCCAGCATTTT. This translates into CATGLDGEPQHF.